The source of this T cell receptor beta chain is a study of blood T cell repertoires in COVID-19. Across the whole study: COVID-19 samples collected from the United States, Italy and Spain covered acute and convalescent phases. The cDNA or gDNA used as material had been derived from T cells, B-cell-depleted T cells, or PBMCs.

After removal of 1 base from V and 3 bases from J, the junction contained 5 bases not matched to a gene. CDR1 and CDR2 (germline): MNHEY, SVGAGI. This CDR3 is built from 15 residues. This clone appeared a few times. The data were produced by immunoSEQ multiplex PCR, yet TCRdb's version contains in-frame clones alone and is incomplete. This sample has around 400,000 clones; under 90% occur once, and the top ten carry 1.5% to 2%. Across 20 to 25 US areas, participants ranged in age from about 18 to 89 years. Cohort allocation depended upon clinical history that participants reported. This chain joins TRBV6-5 and TRBJ1-2; 7 positions match TRBD1. What was sequenced was PBMCs or T cells enriched from blood (not recorded which). The clonotype originates from a woman younger than 45 who had recovered from COVID-19. The CDR3 region has the DNA TGTGCCAGCAGTTACTGGGGACAGTCGGACTATGGCTACACCTTC. This encodes CASSYWGQSDYGYTF.